Below, 13 T cell receptor beta chains from the same sample are listed, as sequenced in a study of cytomegalovirus exposure and HLA in healthy donors. Primers: 60 Vbeta forward and 13 Jbeta reverse. Profiled with immunoSEQ multiplex PCR; TCRdb holds only in-frame clones, not every one. The sample shows 180,000 or so clones, roughly a tenth of them seen only once. The specimen sequenced was PBMCs. The receptors shown here come from a woman between 25 and 40 years old in good health and CMV-seropositive.

This clone was picked up a small number of times. V usage is TRBV19 and J usage is TRBJ2-7; D remains unclear. Germline CDR1 reads LNHDA; CDR2 reads SQIVND (reference sequence). This CDR3 region has 13 residues. The V end lost 6 bases, the J end lost 7 bases, and 16 bases lay between the germline ends. The CDR3 sequence is CASSRRLRDEQYF. The CDR3, as DNA: TGTGCCAGTAGCCGGCGGCTCAGAGATGAGCAGTACTTC.

The chain combines TRBV5-6 with TRBJ1-2; unclear D gene. With 0 bases removed from V and 1 base from J, the gap between germline ends came to 10 bases. CDR1 is SGHDT, CDR2 YYEEEE, per germline. This CDR3 has 15 residues. CDR3 loop: CASSLVSLDNYGYTF. The CDR3 DNA reads TGTGCCAGCAGCTTGGTTTCGTTAGATAACTATGGCTACACCTTC.

V is TRBV9 and J is TRBJ2-3, with unresolved D. The length of the CDR3 is 14 residues. V dropped 0 bases and J dropped 6 bases, with 11 bases sitting between them. Germline values: CDR1 SGDLS, CDR2 YYNGEE. The CDR3, as DNA: TGTGCCAGCAGCGTAGGGCGTCCCGGGGATACGCAGTATTTT. It specifies CASSVGRPGDTQYF.

This clone was observed a few times. The chain is built from TRBV9 and TRBJ2-7; D may be TRBD2 (6 bases). This CDR3 has 14 residues. Trimming cost V 3 bases and J 2 bases, with 12 bases left between them. Germline V gene sequence: CDR1 SGDLS, CDR2 YYNGEE. In DNA form, the CDR3 reads TGTGCCAGCAGCGGGGGGGACGGCGCCTACGAGCAGTACTTC. It yields the protein CASSGGDGAYEQYF.

This clone was counted between two and nine times. The CDR3 loop is CASSGTTGAVGNTIYF. CDR3 nucleotide sequence: TGTGCCAGCAGTGGAACTACAGGGGCCGTAGGAAACACCATATATTTT. The chain couples TRBV2 to TRBJ1-3; 7 nucleotides agree with TRBD1. The V and J ends lost 4 bases and 4 bases, in that order; junction bases with no gene match: 10. There are 16 residues in the CDR3. CDR1 and CDR2 (germline): SNHLY, FYNNEI.

The genes are TRBV11-2 and TRBJ2-3; D is unclear. The CDR3 has 12 residues. Germline V lookup: CDR1 SGHAT, CDR2 FQNNGV. V lost 0 bases to trimming and J lost 8 bases, with 6 bases between them. The CDR3 DNA sequence: TGTGCCAGCAGCTTAGATCGGAGTACGCAGTATTTT. It is translated as CASSLDRSTQYF.

This CDR3 is CASSFGSGGNGEQFF. For the CDR3, the DNA is TGTGCCAGTAGTTTCGGCAGCGGCGGGAATGGTGAGCAGTTCTTC. V usage is TRBV19 and J usage is TRBJ2-1; TRBD2 might be the D (6 bases). V gave up 5 bases and J gave up 9 bases, with 20 bases separating them. From germline, CDR1 is LNHDA and CDR2 SQIVND (reference sequence). The CDR3 length is 15 residues.

This clone was seen a handful of times. The CDR3 DNA sequence: TGTGCCAGCAGCTCCCTCGGGACAGGGTTGTATGGCTACACCTTC. This gives the protein CASSSLGTGLYGYTF. This chain uses TRBV11-2 with TRBJ1-2, with TRBD1 identical over 9 bases. Trimming cost V 4 bases and J 5 bases; bases outside gene matches: 8. CDR1 and CDR2 (germline): SGHAT, FQNNGV. The CDR3 runs 15 residues.

The chain links TRBV6-6 to TRBJ1-5; D is unresolved. The CDR3 runs 13 residues. The V and J ends lost 1 base and 4 bases respectively, with 5 bases between them. The germline CDR1 and CDR2 sequences are MNHNY and SVGAGI (reference sequence). The CDR3 sequence: CASSYFENQPQHF. CDR3 sequence (DNA): TGTGCCAGCAGTTACTTCGAGAATCAGCCCCAGCATTTT.

The V call is TRBV29-1, the J call TRBJ2-1; 7 nucleotides align to TRBD2. The CDR3 has 16 residues. The trim removed 0 bases at V and 10 bases at J, leaving 15 bases unmatched. Germline V gene lookup returns CDR1 SQVTM and CDR2 ANQGSEA. For the CDR3, the DNA is TGCAGCGTTGAAGATCGGGGAGCGGGAAGAGGTTGGGAGCAGTTCTTC. Translation: CSVEDRGAGRGWEQFF.

This clone was seen a few times. V is TRBV19 and J is TRBJ2-1; the D gene is possibly TRBD2 (5 bases). CDR3 size: 15 residues. With 0 bases removed from V and 4 bases from J, the gap between germline ends came to 10 bases. CDR1 is LNHDA and CDR2 is SQIVND in the germline V gene (reference sequence). The CDR3 here is CASSIEGSAYNEQFF. CDR3 nucleotide sequence: TGTGCCAGTAGTATAGAAGGTAGCGCGTACAATGAGCAGTTCTTC.

In this sample, this clone turned up a few times. The CDR3 protein is CASSILAGGSYEQYF. For the CDR3, the DNA is TGTGCCAGTAGTATACTAGCGGGAGGGTCCTACGAGCAGTACTTC. This chain uses TRBV19 with TRBJ2-7; 12 bases are a match to TRBD2. Germline CDR1 reads LNHDA; CDR2 reads SQIVND (reference sequence). The CDR3 totals 15 residues. Trimming cost V 2 bases and J 1 base; bases outside gene matches: 0.

This clone occurred a few times. The genes are TRBV7-7 and TRBJ2-7; 11 bases fit TRBD1. The CDR3 consists of 15 residues. With 5 bases clipped from V and 0 bases from J, the junction kept 3 bases outside the gene matches. Germline V gene data show CDR1 as SSHAT and CDR2 as FNYEAQ (reference sequence). CDR3 sequence (DNA): TGTGCCAGCAGCCGAGGGACAGGGGGCTCCTACGAGCAGTACTTC. Amino acid sequence: CASSRGTGGSYEQYF. Using reference TRBV7-7 and TRBJ2-7 for the parts outside the CDR3, the full variable domain is GAGVSQSPRYKVTKRGQDVTLRCDPISSHATLYWYQQALGQGPEFLTYFNYEAQPDKSGLPSDRFSAERPEGSISTLTIQRTEQRDSAMYRCASSRGTGGSYEQYFGPGTRLTVT.